Presented here are 19 T cell receptor beta chains from one specimen sequenced in a study of T cells after yellow fever vaccination. MiXCR, run by TCRdb on the 5' RACE reads, gives a single entry per CDR3 protein. Altogether under 500,000 distinct CDR3 sequences are present, roughly 20% being singletons, with the ten largest covering roughly a sixth. The sample was PBMCs, taken before the yellow fever booster vaccination. The receptors originated from a man between 18 and 35 years old who received the YFV17D yellow fever vaccine.

The chain is built from TRBV20-1 and TRBJ1-4; D uncertain. The CDR3 runs 15 residues. The germline V and J ends were trimmed by 5 bases and 7 bases, with 20 bases remaining between them. Germline loops: CDR1 DFQATT, CDR2 SNEGSKA (reference sequence). CDR3 in DNA: TGCAGTGCTCCCCATCCTCGGGGTCGGGGTGAAAAACTGTTTTTT. Translated: CSAPHPRGRGEKLFF.

The V call is TRBV7-2, the J call TRBJ1-2, with no clear D. CDR1 and CDR2 from the germline V gene are SGHTA and FQGNSA. Trimming pared 2 bases from V and 10 bases from J, leaving 17 bases between. CDR3 size: 14 residues. CDR3 sequence: CASSLFESGPTYTF. The CDR3 DNA reads TGTGCCAGCAGCTTATTCGAATCGGGTCCTACCTACACCTTC.

This clonotype was detected many times. V gene TRBV29-1 combines with J gene TRBJ2-1; maybe TRBD1 (6 bases). The CDR3 extends over 13 amino acids. CDR1 and CDR2 (germline): SQVTM, ANQGSEA. V was pared by 4 bases and J by 6 bases, with 13 bases between. As DNA, the CDR3 is TGCAGCGTTGGACAGGCTCTCCGCAATGAGCAGTTCTTC. This sequence encodes CSVGQALRNEQFF.

This rearrangement joins TRBV6-5 to TRBJ2-2, with 9 bases matching TRBD2. Germline assignment: CDR1 MNHEY and CDR2 SVGAGI. This CDR3 region has 15 residues. Trimming cost V 6 bases and J 6 bases; bases outside gene matches: 8. The CDR3 sequence is CASSLRRGGPGELFF. CDR3 nucleotides: TGTGCCAGCAGCCTGAGGCGGGGGGGCCCCGGGGAGCTGTTTTTT.

V usage is TRBV12-3 or TRBV12-4 and J usage is TRBJ1-1, with D unresolved. V was trimmed by 3 bases and J by 1 base, leaving 9 bases between them. The CDR3 has 14 residues. As DNA, the CDR3 is TGTGCCAGCAGTTTTGGAAGGACGAACACTGAAGCTTTCTTT. Its translation: CASSFGRTNTEAFF.

This clonotype has more than one count but fewer than ten. The chain's CDR3 is CASRPGTGFHYTF. DNA of the CDR3: TGTGCCAGCAGACCAGGGACAGGGTTTCATTACACCTTC. The V call is TRBV7-8, the J call TRBJ1-2; TRBD1 agrees at 9 bases. Per the germline V gene, CDR1 is SGHVS and CDR2 is FQNEAQ. The CDR3 covers 13 residues. Trimming cost V 6 bases and J 11 bases; bases outside gene matches: 10.

The V call is TRBV7-6, the J call TRBJ2-1, with 12 bases lining up with TRBD2. CDR1 SGHVS and CDR2 FNYEAQ come from the germline V gene. J was trimmed by 7 bases and V by 5 bases; bases with no gene match: 9. This CDR3 has 16 amino acids. CDR3 sequence reads: CASSQWTSGEVNEQFF. Here the CDR3 DNA reads TGTGCCAGCAGCCAATGGACTAGCGGGGAAGTAAATGAGCAGTTCTTC.

This clonotype turned up a few times. In DNA, the CDR3 is TGTGCCAGCAACCTCCAGAGTAACACCGGGGAGCTGTTTTTT. It yields the protein CASNLQSNTGELFF. The chain recombines TRBV12-3 or TRBV12-4 with TRBJ2-2; D is unresolved. The V and J ends lost 7 bases and 2 bases respectively, with 11 bases between them. The CDR3 extends over 14 amino acids.

The V and J genes are TRBV6-2 or TRBV6-3 and TRBJ2-1; D is possibly TRBD2 (5 bases). There are 15 residues in the CDR3. V gave up 5 bases and J gave up 9 bases, with 20 bases separating them. Per germline, CDR1 MNHEY and CDR2 SVGEGT. The CDR3 protein is CASSDRGGGLGEQFF. For the CDR3, the DNA is TGTGCCAGCAGTGACCGGGGTGGTGGGCTCGGTGAGCAGTTCTTC.

CDR3: CASSVSIGNTEAFF. The CDR3 DNA reads TGTGCCAGCAGCGTATCGATCGGGAACACTGAAGCTTTCTTT. The chain recombines TRBV9 with TRBJ1-1, with D unresolved. The V gene lost 1 base and the J gene lost 1 base, with 8 bases spanning the gap. Germline V lookup: CDR1 SGDLS, CDR2 YYNGEE. The CDR3 covers 14 residues.

The V and J genes are TRBV7-3 and TRBJ2-1; D ambiguous. The CDR3 is made up of 16 amino acids. Between the trimmed V and J ends, which lost 2 bases and 0 bases, there was a span of 11 bases. Germline V CDR1 and CDR2: SGHTA, FQGTGA. CDR3 bases: TGTGCCAGCAGCTTAGGGCCGTCGAGCTCCTACAATGAGCAGTTCTTC. It codes for CASSLGPSSSYNEQFF.

Points on this clonotype: Sequence at one end of the junction differs from germline and may be a read error. V and J are TRBV20-1 and TRBJ2-3, with D possibly matching TRBD2 (5 bases). This CDR3 is 16 amino acids long. Germline assignment: CDR1 DFQATT and CDR2 SNEGSKA (reference sequence). The CDR3 spells CSARGSWFSTLGTQYF. DNA for the CDR3: TGCAGTGCAAGAGGGTCTTGGTTTTCAACTTTAGGTACGCAGTATTTT.

This rearrangement joins TRBV6-2 or TRBV6-3 to TRBJ1-2; possible D gene TRBD1, 5 bases. The CDR3 is made up of 14 amino acids. Germline V lookup: CDR1 MNHEY, CDR2 SVGEGT. The germline V and J ends were trimmed by 6 bases and 3 bases, with 14 bases remaining between them. CDR3 in DNA: TGTGCCAGCAGACCCGCCAGGACATACTATGGCTACACCTTC. It is translated as CASRPARTYYGYTF.

The chain employs TRBV6-6 and TRBJ2-6; 8 positions match TRBD1. Per the germline V gene, CDR1 is MNHNY and CDR2 is SVGAGI (reference sequence). This CDR3 region has 16 residues. The V gene end was trimmed by 7 bases and the J gene end by 2 bases; junction bases not matched to a gene: 7. CDR3 sequence: CASTQGQGPGANVLTF. The CDR3 DNA reads TGTGCCAGCACCCAAGGACAGGGACCTGGGGCCAACGTCCTGACTTTC.

The chain joins TRBV13 to TRBJ2-3; D uncertain. The CDR3 length is 13 residues. The germline V gene encodes CDR1 PRHDT and CDR2 FYEKMQ (reference sequence). The ends were cut back, 1 base at V and 4 bases at J, with 6 bases in the middle. CDR3 sequence: CASSLVASDTQYF. As DNA, the CDR3 is TGTGCCAGCAGCTTAGTTGCCTCAGATACGCAGTATTTT. The variable domain in full, completed from reference TRBV13 and TRBJ2-3, reads AAGVIQSPRHLIKEKRETATLKCYPIPRHDTVYWYQQGPGQDPQFLISFYEKMQSDKGSIPDRFSAQQFSDYHSELNMSSLELGDSALYFCASSLVASDTQYFGPGTRLTVL.

This chain joins TRBV19 and TRBJ2-3, with D possibly TRBD2 on 5 matching bases. CDR3 length: 15 residues. V lost 3 bases and J lost 1, with 11 bases in between. Germline V gene data show CDR1 as LNHDA and CDR2 as SQIVND (reference sequence). DNA for the CDR3: TGTGCCAGTAGTATTGCGGACTTACGCACAGATACGCAGTATTTT. Translating it yields CASSIADLRTDTQYF.

This clonotype showed up just once. The chain is built from TRBV11-2 and TRBJ1-1; 7 bases fit TRBD1. Losses at the gene ends were 1 base for V and 1 base for J; bases not matched to a gene: 6. Germline V gives CDR1 SGHAT, CDR2 FQNNGV. The CDR3 runs 16 residues. CDR3 bases: TGTGCCAGCAGCTTAGGACAGGGAAGCTGGAACACTGAAGCTTTCTTT. Protein: CASSLGQGSWNTEAFF.

The V gene is TRBV11-2, the J gene TRBJ2-7; 8 bases are a match to TRBD2. The germline gives CDR1 SGHAT, CDR2 FQNNGV. V dropped 5 bases and J dropped 2; count of bases not matched to a gene: 20. The CDR3 is made up of 19 amino acids. This CDR3 is CASSPFFLKNGTRPYEQYF. The CDR3 DNA reads as TGTGCCAGCAGCCCGTTCTTTCTAAAAAATGGGACTAGACCCTACGAGCAGTACTTC.

There are a few counts of this clonotype. The chain combines TRBV4-3 with TRBJ2-1, with 10 bases fitting TRBD1. CDR1 and CDR2 (germline): LGHNA, YSLEER. The CDR3 has 18 amino acids. V was clipped by 2 bases and J by 5 bases; unmatched bases: 12. The CDR3 spells CASSQTHLPGQGNNEQFF. The CDR3 region has the DNA TGCGCCAGCAGCCAAACACACCTCCCGGGACAGGGGAACAATGAGCAGTTCTTC.